This TCR beta chain stems from a study of T cells after yellow fever vaccination. Study as a whole: Where fractions had low cell numbers, libraries were prepared from them with the SMART-Seq v4 Ultra Low Input RNA kit. Findings and caveats of the study: A large majority of primary-vaccination clones showed up again after the booster (approximately 96% CD4, roughly 91% CD8). CD4 and CD8 compartments shared a small share of clonotypes.

Template switching by 5'RACE produced TCR cDNA, adding a universal primer site and UMIs. MiXCR, run by TCRdb on the 5' RACE reads, gives a single entry per CDR3 protein. The sample has 400,000 or so distinct CDR3 sequences; approximately 6% are singletons. This clonotype came up a few times. Its antigen is unknown. Germline V CDR1 and CDR2: LGHNA, YSLEER. The CDR3 runs to 17 residues. Trimming stripped 0 bases from V and 1 base from J, with 16 bases between. This chain joins TRBV4-3 and TRBJ2-7, with D perhaps matching TRBD1 (6 bases). Sample: PBMCs, taken 5 days after the yellow fever booster vaccination. The TCR sequence derives from a man aged 25-45 years who received the YFV17D yellow fever vaccine. The chain's CDR3 is CASSQDAGRGSSYEQYF. For the CDR3, the DNA is TGCGCCAGCAGCCAAGACGCGGGCAGGGGATCATCCTACGAGCAGTACTTC.